The source of this T cell receptor (beta chain) is a study of blood T cell repertoires in COVID-19 (dated by TCRdb to the early 2020s). Background on the whole study: Samples covering the acute and convalescent phases of COVID-19 were provided by collaborators in the United States, Italy and Spain. The repertoires were released in a freely available public database meant as a resource for research on the immune response to SARS-CoV-2. The dataset comprised deeply sampled blood TCRbeta repertoires from subjects exposed to, actively infected with, or recovered from COVID-19. The samples were drawn from two sources: the first 160 participants of the ongoing ImmuneRACE study, and 1,254 subjects contributed by 6 global collaborators. Where available, HLA class I and class II types were obtained from metadata supplied by the sample provider rather than from assay-based typing. Sample metadata almost always included a de-identified subject ID, COVID-19 status, age in years and sex. The prospective study material was composed of cDNA or gDNA derived from T cells, B-cell-depleted T cells, or PBMCs. Broader findings and caveats from the paper: Clinical and demographic metadata were provided uncurated, with the amount varying by source and participant.

The CDR3 measures 15 amino acids from cysteine to phenylalanine. Only CDR3 DNA is held: 45 bases, read in frame from base 1. Ends trimmed: V by 0 bases, J by 4 bases; bases unmatched to a gene: 5. The germline V gene encodes CDR1 SGDLS and CDR2 YYNGEE. Participants in the prospective study were enrolled through a virtual design, were aged 18 to 89 years, and lived in 24 United States geographic areas. In the prospective study, cohorts were assigned on the basis of participant-reported clinical history obtained from a screening survey and a study questionnaire. Recovered participants in ImmuneRACE Cohort 3 were defined as having two consecutive negative NP/OP PCR tests, clearance from a healthcare professional, or resolution of symptoms. In the prospective study, mobile phlebotomists collected whole blood, serum and a nasopharyngeal or oropharyngeal swab from each participant. Over a roughly two-month period, participants in the prospective study had the option of providing additional blood draws and questionnaires. Before DNA extraction, prospective study blood samples were shipped either frozen or at room temperature.

On this clone: No cognate antigen has been identified for it. Nothing much larger sits one base from this clone, and base qualities are not available.

The immunoSEQ Assay, a bias-controlled multiplex PCR, was used to amplify TCRbeta CDR3 regions from genomic DNA. The study's own analysis went as follows. The number of nucleated cells in each sample was estimated by amplification of reference gene primers within the assay. To quantify the absolute abundance of each unique TCRbeta CDR3 rearrangement, sequence reads were collapsed and filtered. For each sample, productive Simpson clonality was calculated as the square root of Simpson's diversity index across productive rearrangements. The clones in this table, taken by TCRdb from immuneACCESS, are in-frame only. Not every clone is retained; where verified, under half of the shortfall comes from an unresolved V gene, and the cause of the rest is unknown. V, J and clone size reflect that table, while D and trimming were determined from the DNA. A total of about 380,000 clones appear in this sample, approximately 90% of them only once. The ten largest clones represent roughly 1.2% of the sample.

The sequenced sample was PBMCs or T cells enriched from blood (not recorded which). In this chain, TRBV9 is recombined with TRBJ2-5; TRBD1 lines up with 8 middle nucleotides. The receptor comes from a woman in her late teens or twenties who had recovered from COVID-19. The CDR3 protein is CASSVGNTGGETQYF. In nucleotides, the sequence is TGTGCCAGCAGCGTAGGTAATACAGGGGGAGAGACCCAGTACTTC.